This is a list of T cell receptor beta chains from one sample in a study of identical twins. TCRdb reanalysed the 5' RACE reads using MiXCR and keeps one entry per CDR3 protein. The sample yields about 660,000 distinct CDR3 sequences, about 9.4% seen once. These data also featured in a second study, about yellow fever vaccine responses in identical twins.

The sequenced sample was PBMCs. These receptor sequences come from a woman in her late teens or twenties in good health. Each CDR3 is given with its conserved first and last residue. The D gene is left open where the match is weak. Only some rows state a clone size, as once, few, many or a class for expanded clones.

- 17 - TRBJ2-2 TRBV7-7 CASSLGPRGGTTGELFF TGTGCTAGCAGCTTAGGTCCCAGGGGTGGAACTACCGGGGAGCTGTTTTTT
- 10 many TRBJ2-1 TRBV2 CASRTIEQFF TGTGCCAGCAGGACTATAGAGCAGTTCTTC
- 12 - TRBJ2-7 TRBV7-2 CASSHPGLEQYF TGTGCCAGCAGCCACCCCGGGTTGGAGCAGTACTTC
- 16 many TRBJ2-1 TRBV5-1 CASRWGFSAAYNEQFF TGCGCCAGCAGGTGGGGGTTCAGTGCCGCATACAATGAGCAGTTCTTC
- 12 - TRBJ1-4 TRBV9 CASGGGNEKLFF TGTGCCAGCGGGGGGGGAAATGAAAAACTGTTTTTT
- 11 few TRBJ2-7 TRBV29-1 CSHTIGNEQYF TGCAGCCACACGATTGGCAACGAGCAGTACTTC
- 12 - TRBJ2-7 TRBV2 CASNGNRNEQYF TGTGCCAGCAACGGAAATCGTAACGAGCAGTACTTC
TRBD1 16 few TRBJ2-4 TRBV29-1 CSVISDRAIAKNIQYF TGCAGCGTTATCTCGGACAGGGCGATCGCCAAAAACATTCAGTACTTC
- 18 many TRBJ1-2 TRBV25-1 CASSQVNLPPRQAYGYTF TGTGCCAGCAGTCAAGTTAACCTCCCTCCCAGGCAGGCCTATGGCTACACCTTC
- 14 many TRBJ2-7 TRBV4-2 CASSQDLFEYEQYF TGTGCCAGCAGCCAAGATCTTTTTGAATACGAGCAGTACTTC
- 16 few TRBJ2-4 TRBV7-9 CASSPDSILAKNIQYF TGTGCCAGCAGCCCAGACTCTATTTTAGCCAAAAACATTCAGTACTTC
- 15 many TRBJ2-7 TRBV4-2 CASSAVGGPSYEQYF TGTGCCAGCAGCGCTGTCGGGGGCCCCTCCTACGAGCAGTACTTC
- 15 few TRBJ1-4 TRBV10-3 CAISSPTDSNEKLFF TGTGCCATCTCTTCTCCGACAGACTCTAATGAAAAACTGTTTTTT
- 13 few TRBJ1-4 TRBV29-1 CSVEVAISEKLFF TGCAGCGTTGAGGTCGCAATCAGCGAAAAACTGTTTTTT
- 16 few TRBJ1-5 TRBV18 CASSPYGQTSNQPQHF TGTGCCAGCTCACCATATGGACAGACAAGCAATCAGCCCCAGCATTTT
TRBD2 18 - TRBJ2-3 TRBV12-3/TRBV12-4 CASSFLVGTSGFTDTQYF TGTGCCAGCAGTTTCCTCGTCGGGACTAGCGGGTTCACAGATACGCAGTATTTT
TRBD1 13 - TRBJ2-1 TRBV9 CASSEGAKNEQFF TGTGCCAGCAGCGAGGGGGCGAAGAATGAGCAGTTCTTC
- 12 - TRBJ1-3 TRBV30 CAGIRGGDTIYF TGTGCCGGAATCAGGGGTGGAGACACCATATATTTT
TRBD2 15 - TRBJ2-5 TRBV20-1 CSAKSGGRNGETQYF TGCAGTGCCAAGTCGGGCGGGAGAAATGGGGAGACCCAGTACTTC
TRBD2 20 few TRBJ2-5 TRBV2 CASRLSLAGALPQYQETQYF TGTGCCAGCAGGCTTTCGCTAGCGGGGGCCCTACCCCAGTACCAAGAGACCCAGTACTTC
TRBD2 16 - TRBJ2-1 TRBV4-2 CASSQTSGAEANEQFF TGTGCCAGCAGCCAAACTAGCGGGGCAGAGGCCAATGAGCAGTTCTTC
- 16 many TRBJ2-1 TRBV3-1 CASSQEIRVTYNEQFF TGTGCCAGCAGCCAAGAAATCCGGGTAACCTACAATGAGCAGTTCTTC
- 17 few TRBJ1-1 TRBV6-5 CASSYSRSRGMRTEAFF TGTGCCAGCAGTTACTCGAGGTCCCGGGGTATGAGAACTGAAGCTTTCTTT
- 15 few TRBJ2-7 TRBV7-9 CASSLETGPPYEQYF TGTGCCAGCAGCTTAGAAACGGGACCCCCCTACGAGCAGTACTTC
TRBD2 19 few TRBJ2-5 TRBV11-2 CASSLDLFAGGRTVETQYF TGTGCCAGCAGCTTAGATCTGTTCGCGGGAGGGCGAACTGTAGAGACCCAGTACTTC
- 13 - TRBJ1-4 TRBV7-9 CASSLHQGEKLFF TGTGCCAGCAGCTTACACCAGGGTGAAAAACTGTTTTTT
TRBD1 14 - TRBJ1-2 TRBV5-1 CASSVDRINYGYTF TGCGCCAGCAGCGTGGACAGGATTAACTATGGCTACACCTTC
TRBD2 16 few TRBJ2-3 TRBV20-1 CSAPYPLAGDRDTQYF TGCAGTGCTCCCTATCCACTAGCGGGAGATAGGGATACGCAGTATTTT
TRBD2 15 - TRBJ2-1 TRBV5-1 CASSHGTSGNNEQFF TGCGCCAGCAGCCACGGGACTAGCGGAAACAATGAGCAGTTCTTC
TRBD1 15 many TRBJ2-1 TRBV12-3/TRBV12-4 CASSPPEQGRREQFF TGTGCCAGCAGCCCCCCAGAACAGGGGCGCAGGGAGCAGTTCTTC
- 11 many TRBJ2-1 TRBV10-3 CASTAHNEQFF TGTGCGTCGACCGCCCATAATGAGCAGTTCTTC
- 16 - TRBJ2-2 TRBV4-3 CASSLRSSPNTGELFF TGCGCCAGCAGCCTAAGATCTAGCCCGAACACCGGGGAGCTGTTTTTT
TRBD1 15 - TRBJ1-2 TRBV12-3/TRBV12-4 CASSPAGTGDYGYTF TGTGCCAGCAGTCCTGCTGGGACAGGGGATTATGGCTACACCTTC
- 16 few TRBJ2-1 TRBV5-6 CASSLLRELAYNEQFF TGTGCCAGCAGCTTGCTTCGAGAGCTTGCCTACAATGAGCAGTTCTTC
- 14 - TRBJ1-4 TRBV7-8 CASSFKGTNEKLFF TGTGCCAGCAGCTTTAAAGGGACAAATGAAAAACTGTTTTTT
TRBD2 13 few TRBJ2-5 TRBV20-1 CSARSSREGTQYF TGCAGTGCTAGGTCTAGTCGGGAGGGGACCCAGTACTTC
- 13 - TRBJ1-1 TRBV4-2 CASSQASGGEAFF TGTGCCAGCAGCCAAGCGTCCGGGGGTGAAGCTTTCTTT
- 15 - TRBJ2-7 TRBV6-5 CASSTRQLYPYEQYF TGTGCCAGCAGTACAAGACAGCTCTACCCCTACGAGCAGTACTTC
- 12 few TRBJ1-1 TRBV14 CASSPRYTEAFF TGTGCCAGCAGCCCGAGATACACTGAAGCTTTCTTT
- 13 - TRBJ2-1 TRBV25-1 CASSELGYNEQFF TGTGCCAGCAGTGAACTAGGGTACAATGAGCAGTTCTTC
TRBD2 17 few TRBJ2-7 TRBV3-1 CASSQGRGASPSYEQYF TGTGCCAGCAGCCAAGGGCGGGGGGCCTCCCCCTCCTACGAGCAGTACTTC
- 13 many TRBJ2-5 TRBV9 CASSVEMQTTQYF TGTGCCAGCAGCGTAGAAATGCAGACGACCCAGTACTTC
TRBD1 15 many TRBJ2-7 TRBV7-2 CASSPLGQGTYEQYF TGTGCCAGCAGCCCACTTGGACAGGGGACCTACGAGCAGTACTTC
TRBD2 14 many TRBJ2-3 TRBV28 CASLAGDGTDTQYF TGTGCCAGTTTAGCGGGAGACGGTACAGATACGCAGTATTTT
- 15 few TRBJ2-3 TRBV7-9 CASSPRGSYTDTQYF TGTGCCAGCAGCCCCCGGGGGAGTTACACAGATACGCAGTATTTT
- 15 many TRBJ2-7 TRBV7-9 CASSSMAMSSYEQYF TGTGCCAGCAGCTCTATGGCGATGAGCTCCTACGAGCAGTACTTC
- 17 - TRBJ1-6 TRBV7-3 CASSLDGGGSYNSPLHF TGTGCCAGCAGCTTAGACGGGGGCGGGTCCTATAATTCACCCCTCCACTTT
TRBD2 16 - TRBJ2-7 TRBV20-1 CSAGDFSGSRSYEQYF TGCAGTGCTGGAGATTTTAGCGGGAGTAGGTCCTACGAGCAGTACTTC
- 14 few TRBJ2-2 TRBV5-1 CASSPGTLTGELFF TGCGCCAGCAGCCCCGGGACTCTCACCGGGGAGCTGTTTTTT
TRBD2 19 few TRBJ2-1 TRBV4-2 CASSQGLAGGLDSYNEQFF TGTGCCAGCAGCCAAGGTCTAGCGGGAGGACTTGACTCCTACAATGAGCAGTTCTTC
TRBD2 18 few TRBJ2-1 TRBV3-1 CASSQRFNGGASYNEQFF TGTGCCAGCAGCCAAAGGTTTAACGGGGGGGCATCCTACAATGAGCAGTTCTTC
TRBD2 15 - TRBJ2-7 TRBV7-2 CASSLVSGSVSEQYF TGTGCCAGCAGCTTAGTTAGCGGGAGTGTATCCGAGCAGTACTTC